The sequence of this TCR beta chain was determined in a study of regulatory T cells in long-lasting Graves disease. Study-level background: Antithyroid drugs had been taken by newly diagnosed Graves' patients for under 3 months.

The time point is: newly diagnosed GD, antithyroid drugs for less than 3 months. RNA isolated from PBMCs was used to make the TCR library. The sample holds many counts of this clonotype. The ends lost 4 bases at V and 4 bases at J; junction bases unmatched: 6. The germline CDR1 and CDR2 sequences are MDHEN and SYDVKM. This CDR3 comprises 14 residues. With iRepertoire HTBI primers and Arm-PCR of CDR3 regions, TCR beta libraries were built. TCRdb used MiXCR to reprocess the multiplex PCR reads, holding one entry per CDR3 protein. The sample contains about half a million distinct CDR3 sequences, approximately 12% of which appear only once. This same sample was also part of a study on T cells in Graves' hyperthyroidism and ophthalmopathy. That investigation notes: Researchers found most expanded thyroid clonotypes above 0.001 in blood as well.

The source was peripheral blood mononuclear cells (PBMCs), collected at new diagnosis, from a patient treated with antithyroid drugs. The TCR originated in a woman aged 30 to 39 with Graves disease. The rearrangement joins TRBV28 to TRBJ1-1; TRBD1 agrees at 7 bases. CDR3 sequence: CASSSEGAFTEAFF. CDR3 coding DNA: TGTGCCAGCAGTTCCGAGGGGGCGTTCACTGAAGCTTTCTTT.